These 13 T cell receptor beta chains originate from one sample sequenced in a study of T-cell reconstitution after alpha-beta-depleted transplantation in children. Using unique molecular identifiers, the investigators prepared the TCRbeta library. From the PCR reads, TCRdb called clonotypes with MiXCR, one entry per CDR3 protein. The data contain 700,000 to 850,000 distinct CDR3 sequences, roughly 15% of them singletons. The sample here was PBMCs, mostly from graft donor cells, taken 360 days after TCRalphabeta/CD19-depleted stem cell transplant. The source of these receptors is a male patient younger than 18 who had a stem cell transplant for acute lymphoblastic leukemia, so the T cells may come from the graft donor.

The rearrangement joins TRBV5-1 to TRBJ2-7; 10 positions agree with TRBD1. This CDR3 is 15 amino acids long. The germline V gene encodes CDR1 SGHRS and CDR2 YFSETQ. V lost 0 bases and J lost 5; bases outside the gene matches: 5. The CDR3 loop reads CASSLAGQGVHEQYF. CDR3 bases: TGCGCCAGCAGCTTGGCCGGACAGGGGGTCCACGAGCAGTACTTC.

The chain employs TRBV18 and TRBJ2-5; D unresolved. Between the trimmed V and J ends, which lost 5 bases and 1 base, there was a span of 8 bases. Germline-derived CDR1 and CDR2 are KGHSH and LQKENI. The CDR3 runs to 13 residues. The CDR3: CASSKTVQETQYF. The CDR3 DNA sequence: TGTGCCAGCTCAAAAACAGTCCAAGAGACCCAGTACTTC.

This clonotype was counted many times. J is TRBJ2-1 and V is TRBV28, with TRBD1 matching over 10 bases. Germline CDR1 and CDR2: MDHEN and SYDVKM. This CDR3 contains 15 residues. Losses at the gene ends were 4 bases for V and 11 bases for J; bases not matched to a gene: 11. CDR3 sequence reads: CASSSAGTGASKQFF. The CDR3 nucleotides are TGTGCCAGCAGTTCAGCCGGGACAGGGGCGAGTAAGCAGTTCTTC.

The chain couples TRBV9 to TRBJ2-7; D remains unclear. Per the germline V gene, CDR1 is SGDLS and CDR2 is YYNGEE. The CDR3 has 14 residues. V lost 4 bases, J lost 7 bases, and 18 bases lay in between. The CDR3 sequence: CASSPGPLVGEQYF. Written as DNA, the CDR3 is TGTGCCAGCAGCCCTGGACCCTTAGTGGGGGAGCAGTACTTC.

This clonotype was observed at least ten times. This chain connects TRBV4-1 to TRBJ2-1; D is uncertain. The CDR3 contains 15 residues. V lost 1 base and J 7 bases, leaving 14 bases between the germline ends. Germline values: CDR1 MGHRA, CDR2 YSYEKL. The CDR3 coding sequence is TGCGCCAGCAGCCAAGGGGTCGTAATAAGAAATGAGCAGTTCTTC. Amino acid sequence: CASSQGVVIRNEQFF.

The chain joins TRBV5-1 to TRBJ2-6; perhaps TRBD1 as D (5 bases). Trimming removed 0 bases at V and 4 bases at J, with 11 bases between. The germline gives CDR1 SGHRS, CDR2 YFSETQ. The CDR3 extends over 16 amino acids. This CDR3 is CASSLAAGPGANVLTF. The CDR3 nucleotides are TGCGCCAGCAGCTTGGCCGCAGGGCCCGGGGCCAACGTCCTGACTTTC.

This clonotype was counted a few times. V usage is TRBV24-1 and J usage is TRBJ2-1; possible D gene TRBD2, 7 bases. CDR3 size: 16 residues. Germline CDR1 is KGHDR and CDR2 is SFDVKD. V lost 5 bases to trimming and J lost 6 bases, with 19 bases between them. CDR3 nucleotide sequence: TGTGCCACCAGTGCGGTGGACAGCGGGAACCTCAATGAGCAGTTCTTC. The encoded protein is CATSAVDSGNLNEQFF.

J is TRBJ2-1 and V is TRBV15; 8 nucleotides line up with TRBD2. CDR1 LNHNV and CDR2 YYDKDF come from the germline V gene (reference sequence). This CDR3 is 16 amino acids long. With 1 base clipped from V and 4 bases from J, the junction kept 6 bases outside the gene matches. CDR3 nucleotides: TGTGCCACCAGCAGAGTTATAGCGGGATCATACAATGAGCAGTTCTTC. It is translated as CATSRVIAGSYNEQFF.

J is TRBJ2-7 and V is TRBV12-3 or TRBV12-4; no clear D. The CDR3 is 11 residues long. V lost 7 bases, J lost 4 bases, and 8 bases lay in between. CDR3 amino acids: CASKDAYEQYF. CDR3 coding DNA: TGTGCCAGCAAGGACGCATACGAGCAGTACTTC.

The chain is built from TRBV5-1 and TRBJ1-6; D may be TRBD1 (5 bases). V gave up 7 bases and J gave up 6 bases, with 17 bases separating them. CDR3 size: 15 residues. The germline gives CDR1 SGHRS, CDR2 YFSETQ. In nucleotides, the CDR3 is TGCGCCAGCGGATTGGGACCCCAGATTAATTCACCCCTCCACTTT. Its protein product is CASGLGPQINSPLHF.

This rearrangement joins TRBV29-1 to TRBJ2-7; tentative D call: TRBD2 (5 bases). Trimming took 2 bases from V and 3 from J, leaving 11 bases between them. The CDR3 sequence is 13 residues long. Germline V gene lookup returns CDR1 SQVTM and CDR2 ANQGSEA. In DNA, the CDR3 is TGCAGCGTTGAACGGGGTACCGGCTACGAGCAGTACTTC. This encodes CSVERGTGYEQYF.

This clonotype was recorded many times. This sequence joins TRBV5-1 and TRBJ2-7, with a possible D match to TRBD2 (6 bases). Per germline, CDR1 SGHRS and CDR2 YFSETQ. This CDR3 spans 13 amino acids. The ends were cut back, 7 bases at V and 4 bases at J, with 15 bases in the middle. This chain's CDR3 is CASRGRDLYEQYF. The CDR3 DNA reads as TGCGCCAGCCGAGGGCGGGACTTATACGAGCAGTACTTC.

This clonotype turned up a few times. The chain links TRBV20-1 to TRBJ2-1; a possible D gene is TRBD1 (5 bases). CDR1 and CDR2 (germline): DFQATT, SNEGSKA (reference sequence). The CDR3 runs 13 residues. The ends were cut back, 7 bases at V and 0 bases at J, with 10 bases in the middle. The CDR3 DNA reads as TGCAGTGTAGGGGAAAGCTCCTACAATGAGCAGTTCTTC. Protein sequence: CSVGESSYNEQFF.